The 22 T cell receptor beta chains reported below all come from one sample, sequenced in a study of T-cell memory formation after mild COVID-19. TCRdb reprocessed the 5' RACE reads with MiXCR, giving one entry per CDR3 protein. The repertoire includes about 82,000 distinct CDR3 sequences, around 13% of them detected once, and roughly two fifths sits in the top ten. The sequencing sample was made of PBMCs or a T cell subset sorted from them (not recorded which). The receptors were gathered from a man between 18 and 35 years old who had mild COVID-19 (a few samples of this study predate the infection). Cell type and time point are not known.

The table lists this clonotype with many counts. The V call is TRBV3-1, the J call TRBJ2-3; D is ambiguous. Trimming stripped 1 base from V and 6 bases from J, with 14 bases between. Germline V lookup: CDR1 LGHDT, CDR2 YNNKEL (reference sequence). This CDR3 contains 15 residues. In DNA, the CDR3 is TGTGCCAGCAGCCAAGGAAATCTAGAGACGGATACGCAGTATTTT. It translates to CASSQGNLETDTQYF.

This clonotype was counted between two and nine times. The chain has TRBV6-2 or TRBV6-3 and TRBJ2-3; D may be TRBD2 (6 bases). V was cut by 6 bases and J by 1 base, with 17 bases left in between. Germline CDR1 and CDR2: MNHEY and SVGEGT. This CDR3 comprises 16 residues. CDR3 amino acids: CASRPPPGTGTDTQYF. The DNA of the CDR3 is TGTGCCAGCAGGCCGCCCCCCGGGACTGGCACAGATACGCAGTATTTT.

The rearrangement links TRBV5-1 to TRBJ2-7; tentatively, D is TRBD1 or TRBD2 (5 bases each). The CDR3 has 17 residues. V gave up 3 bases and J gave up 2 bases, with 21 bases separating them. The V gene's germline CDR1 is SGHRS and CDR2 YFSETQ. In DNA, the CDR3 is TGCGCCAGCAGCTACCCTCCCGGGACCGTGAAAACCTACGAGCAGTACGTC. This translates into CASSYPPGTVKTYEQYV.

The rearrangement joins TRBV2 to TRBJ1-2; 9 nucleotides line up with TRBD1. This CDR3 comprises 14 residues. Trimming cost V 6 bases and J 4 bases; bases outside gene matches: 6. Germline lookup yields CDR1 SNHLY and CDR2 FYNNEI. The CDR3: CASRGDRVGYGYTF. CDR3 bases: TGTGCCAGCAGGGGGGACAGGGTCGGCTATGGCTACACCTTC.

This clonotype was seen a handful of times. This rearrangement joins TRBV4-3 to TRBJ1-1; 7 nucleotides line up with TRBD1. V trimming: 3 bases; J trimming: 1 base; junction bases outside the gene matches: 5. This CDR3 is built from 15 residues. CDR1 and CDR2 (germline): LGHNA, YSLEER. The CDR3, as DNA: TGCGCCAGCAGCCATCAGGGGGGACCGAACACTGAAGCTTTCTTT. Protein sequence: CASSHQGGPNTEAFF.

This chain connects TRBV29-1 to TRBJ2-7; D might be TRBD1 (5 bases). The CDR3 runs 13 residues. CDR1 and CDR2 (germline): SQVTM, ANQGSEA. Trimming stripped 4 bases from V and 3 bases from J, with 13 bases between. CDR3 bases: TGCAGCGTTGTGCAGGGTGGAAGCTACGAGCAGTACTTC. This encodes CSVVQGGSYEQYF.

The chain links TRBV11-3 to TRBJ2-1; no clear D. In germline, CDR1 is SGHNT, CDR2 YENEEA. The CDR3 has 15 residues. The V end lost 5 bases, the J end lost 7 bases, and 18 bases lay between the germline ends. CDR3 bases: TGTGCCAGCAGCCCTTATTTGGGCCAAGGGAATGAGCAGTTCTTC. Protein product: CASSPYLGQGNEQFF.

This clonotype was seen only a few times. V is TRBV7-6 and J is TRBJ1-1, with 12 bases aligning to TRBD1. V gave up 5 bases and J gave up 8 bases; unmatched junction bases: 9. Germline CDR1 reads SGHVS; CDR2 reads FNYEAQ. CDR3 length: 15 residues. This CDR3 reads CASSEAGQGASEAFF. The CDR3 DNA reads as TGTGCCAGCAGCGAAGCGGGACAGGGGGCATCAGAAGCTTTCTTT.

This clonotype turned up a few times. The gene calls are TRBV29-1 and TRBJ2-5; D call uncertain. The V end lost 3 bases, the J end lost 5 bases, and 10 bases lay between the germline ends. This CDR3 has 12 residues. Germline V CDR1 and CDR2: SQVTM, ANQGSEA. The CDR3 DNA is TGCAGCGTTGACAGCGTTTGGGAGACCCAGTACTTC. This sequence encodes CSVDSVWETQYF. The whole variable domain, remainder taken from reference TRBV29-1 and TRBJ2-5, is SAVISQKPSRDICQRGTSLTIQCQVDSQVTMMFWYRQQPGQSLTLIATANQGSEATYESGFVIDKFPISRPNLTFSTLTVSNMSPEDSSIYLCSVDSVWETQYFGPGTRLLVL.

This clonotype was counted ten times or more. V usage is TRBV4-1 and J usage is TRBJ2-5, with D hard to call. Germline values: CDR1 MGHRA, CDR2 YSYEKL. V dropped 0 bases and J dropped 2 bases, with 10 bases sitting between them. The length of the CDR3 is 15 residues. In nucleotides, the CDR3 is TGCGCCAGCAGCCAAGATCCCCTGATACAAGAGACCCAGTACTTC. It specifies CASSQDPLIQETQYF.

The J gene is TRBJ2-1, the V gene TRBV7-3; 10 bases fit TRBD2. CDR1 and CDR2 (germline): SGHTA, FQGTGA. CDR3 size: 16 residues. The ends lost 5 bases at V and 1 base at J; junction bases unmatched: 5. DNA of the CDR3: TGTGCCAGCAGCCTAGGACTAGCGGAATCCTACAATGAGCAGTTCTTC. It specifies CASSLGLAESYNEQFF.

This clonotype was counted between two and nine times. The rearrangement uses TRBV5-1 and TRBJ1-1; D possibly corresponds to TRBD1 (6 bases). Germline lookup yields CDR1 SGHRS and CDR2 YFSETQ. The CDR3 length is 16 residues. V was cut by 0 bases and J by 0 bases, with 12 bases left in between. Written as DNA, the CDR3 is TGCGCCAGCAGCTTGGGGGGGCCAGGGGTGAACACTGAAGCTTTCTTT. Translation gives CASSLGGPGVNTEAFF.

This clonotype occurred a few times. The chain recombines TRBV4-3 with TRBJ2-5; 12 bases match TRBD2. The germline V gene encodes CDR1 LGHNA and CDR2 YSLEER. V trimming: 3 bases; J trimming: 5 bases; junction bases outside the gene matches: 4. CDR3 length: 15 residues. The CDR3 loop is CASSQYTSGGETQYF. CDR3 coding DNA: TGCGCCAGCAGCCAGTATACTAGCGGGGGGGAGACCCAGTACTTC.

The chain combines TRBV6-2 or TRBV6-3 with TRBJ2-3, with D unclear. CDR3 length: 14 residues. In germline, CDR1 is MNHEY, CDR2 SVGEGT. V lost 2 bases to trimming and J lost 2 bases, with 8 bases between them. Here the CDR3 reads CASSYVGITDTQYF. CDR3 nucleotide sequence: TGTGCCAGCAGTTACGTGGGGATCACAGATACGCAGTATTTT.

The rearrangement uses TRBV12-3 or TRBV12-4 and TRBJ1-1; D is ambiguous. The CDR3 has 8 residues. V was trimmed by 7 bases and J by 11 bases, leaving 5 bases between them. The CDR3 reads CASNPAFF. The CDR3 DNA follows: TGTGCCAGCAATCCGGCTTTCTTT.

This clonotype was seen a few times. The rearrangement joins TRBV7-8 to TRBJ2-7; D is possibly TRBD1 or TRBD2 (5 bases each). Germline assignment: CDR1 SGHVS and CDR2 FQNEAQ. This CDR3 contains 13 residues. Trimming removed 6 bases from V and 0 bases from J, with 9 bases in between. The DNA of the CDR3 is TGTGCCAGCAGGACTGGGGGCTCCTACGAGCAGTACGTC. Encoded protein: CASRTGGSYEQYV.

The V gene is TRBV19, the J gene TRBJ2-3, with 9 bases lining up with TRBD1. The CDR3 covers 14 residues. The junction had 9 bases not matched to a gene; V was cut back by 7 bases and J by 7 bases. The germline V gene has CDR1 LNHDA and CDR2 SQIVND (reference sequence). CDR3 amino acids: CASKTGTGLNTQYF. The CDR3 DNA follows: TGTGCCAGTAAGACCGGGACAGGGCTGAATACGCAGTATTTT.

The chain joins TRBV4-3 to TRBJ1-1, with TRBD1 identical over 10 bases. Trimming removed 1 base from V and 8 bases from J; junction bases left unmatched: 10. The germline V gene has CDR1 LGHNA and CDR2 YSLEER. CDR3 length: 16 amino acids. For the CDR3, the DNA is TGCGCCAGCAGCCAAGGCCCCGGGACAGGGGAAGGAGAAGCTTTCTTT. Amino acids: CASSQGPGTGEGEAFF.

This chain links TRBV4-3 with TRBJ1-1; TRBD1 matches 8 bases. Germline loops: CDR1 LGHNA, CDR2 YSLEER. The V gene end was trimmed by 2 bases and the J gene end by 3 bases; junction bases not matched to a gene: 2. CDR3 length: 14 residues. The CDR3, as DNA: TGCGCCAGCAGCCAAAACAGGGGGTACACTGAAGCTTTCTTT. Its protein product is CASSQNRGYTEAFF.

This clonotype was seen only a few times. The CDR3 bases are TGTGCCAGCAGCTTATCCCCAGGACAGGGCGAGGGTGAAGCTTTCTTT. The encoded protein is CASSLSPGQGEGEAFF. V and J are TRBV7-9 and TRBJ1-1; 8 bases align to TRBD1. This CDR3 comprises 16 residues. Germline loops: CDR1 SEHNR, CDR2 FQNEAQ (reference sequence). The J segment lost 7 bases and the V segment lost 2 bases, leaving 12 bases of the junction unmatched.

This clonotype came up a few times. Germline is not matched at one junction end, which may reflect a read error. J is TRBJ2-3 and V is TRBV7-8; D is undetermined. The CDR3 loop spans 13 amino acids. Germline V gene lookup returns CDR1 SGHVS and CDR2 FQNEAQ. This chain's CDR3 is CARSSSLQATQYF. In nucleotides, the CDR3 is TGTGCCAGAAGCTCCTCGTTGCAGGCCACGCAGTATTTT.

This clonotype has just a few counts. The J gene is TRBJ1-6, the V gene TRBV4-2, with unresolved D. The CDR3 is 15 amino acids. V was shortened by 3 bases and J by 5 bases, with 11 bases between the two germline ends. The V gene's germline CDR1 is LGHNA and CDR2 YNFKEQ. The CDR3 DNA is TGTGCCAGCAGCCAGGGTGGACGGAATAATTCACCCCTCCACTTT. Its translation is CASSQGGRNNSPLHF.